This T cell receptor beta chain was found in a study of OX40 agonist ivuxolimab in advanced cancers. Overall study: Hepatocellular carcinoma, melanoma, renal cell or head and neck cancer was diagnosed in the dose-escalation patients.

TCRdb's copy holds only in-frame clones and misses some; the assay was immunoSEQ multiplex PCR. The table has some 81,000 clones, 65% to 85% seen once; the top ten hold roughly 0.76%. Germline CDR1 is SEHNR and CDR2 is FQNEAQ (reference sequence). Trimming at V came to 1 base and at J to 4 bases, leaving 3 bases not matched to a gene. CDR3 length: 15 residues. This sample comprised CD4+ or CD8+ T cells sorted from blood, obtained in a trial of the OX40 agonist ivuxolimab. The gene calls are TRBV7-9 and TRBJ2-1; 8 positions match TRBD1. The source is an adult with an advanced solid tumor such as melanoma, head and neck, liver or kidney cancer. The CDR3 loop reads CASSLGQGTYNEQFF. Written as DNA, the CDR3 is TGTGCCAGCAGCTTAGGACAGGGGACTTACAATGAGCAGTTCTTC.